This record concerns one T cell receptor beta chain sequence. What this receptor recognizes is not known. No base quality information exists; no much larger clone differs at one position. TCRbeta CDR3 regions were amplified from genomic DNA using the immunoSEQ Assay, a bias-controlled multiplex PCR. Turning to the authors' computational methods: Nucleated cell counts per sample were estimated from amplification of reference gene primers within the assay. To quantify the absolute abundance of each unique TCRbeta CDR3 rearrangement, sequence reads were collapsed and filtered. For each sample, productive Simpson clonality was calculated as the square root of Simpson's diversity index over productive rearrangements. In its TCRdb copy, this immuneACCESS table keeps in-frame sequences only and misses some clones. Where compared with another copy, unresolved V genes explain less than half of these, and the others have no known cause. The DNA gave D and trimming, while V, J and clone size come from that table. In all, the sample holds 85,000 to 110,000 clones, and about 85% of those were seen once. The top ten hold 3.1% of the sample.

These data are taken from a study of blood T cell repertoires in COVID-19 (dated by TCRdb to 2019 to 2021). Regarding the research as a whole: Samples covering the acute and convalescent phases of COVID-19 were provided by collaborators in the United States, Italy and Spain. The prospective study material was composed of cDNA or gDNA derived from T cells, B-cell-depleted T cells, or PBMCs. The dataset comprised deeply sampled blood TCRbeta repertoires from subjects exposed to, actively infected with, or recovered from COVID-19. A freely available public database, intended as a resource for researchers studying the immune response to SARS-CoV-2, is where the repertoires were released. Samples were obtained from the ongoing ImmuneRACE study (first 160 participants) and from about 1,300 subjects provided by 6 global collaborators. The sample metadata nearly always contained a de-identified subject ID, COVID-19 status, age in years and sex. Where HLA class I and class II types were available, the types were taken from metadata supplied by the sample provider, not from assay-based typing.

The collaborating institutions used their own protocols to collect whole blood in K2EDTA tubes. Collaborator samples were shipped for TCRbeta analysis as frozen whole blood, isolated PBMCs, or DNA extracted from either sample type. Trimming leaves V shorter by 0 bases and J shorter by 3 bases, with the junction holding 2 bases beyond the gene matches. From its cysteine to its phenylalanine, the CDR3 spans 14 amino acids. Only the CDR3 DNA is retained, 42 bases long and in frame from the first base. Looking up the germline V gene yields CDR1 MGHRA and CDR2 YSYEKL. Findings and caveats that apply to the study as a whole: How much clinical and demographic metadata was included differed by source and by participant, and the metadata was provided uncurated.

The chain is made from TRBV4-1 and TRBJ2-7, with 7 bases aligning to TRBD2. The receptor's source is a man aged 45-65 years in a cohort sampled during active COVID-19. The sample was peripheral blood. Here the CDR3 is given as CASSQDGGGYEQYF. The DNA sequence is as follows: TGCGCCAGCAGCCAAGACGGCGGGGGCTACGAGCAGTACTTC.